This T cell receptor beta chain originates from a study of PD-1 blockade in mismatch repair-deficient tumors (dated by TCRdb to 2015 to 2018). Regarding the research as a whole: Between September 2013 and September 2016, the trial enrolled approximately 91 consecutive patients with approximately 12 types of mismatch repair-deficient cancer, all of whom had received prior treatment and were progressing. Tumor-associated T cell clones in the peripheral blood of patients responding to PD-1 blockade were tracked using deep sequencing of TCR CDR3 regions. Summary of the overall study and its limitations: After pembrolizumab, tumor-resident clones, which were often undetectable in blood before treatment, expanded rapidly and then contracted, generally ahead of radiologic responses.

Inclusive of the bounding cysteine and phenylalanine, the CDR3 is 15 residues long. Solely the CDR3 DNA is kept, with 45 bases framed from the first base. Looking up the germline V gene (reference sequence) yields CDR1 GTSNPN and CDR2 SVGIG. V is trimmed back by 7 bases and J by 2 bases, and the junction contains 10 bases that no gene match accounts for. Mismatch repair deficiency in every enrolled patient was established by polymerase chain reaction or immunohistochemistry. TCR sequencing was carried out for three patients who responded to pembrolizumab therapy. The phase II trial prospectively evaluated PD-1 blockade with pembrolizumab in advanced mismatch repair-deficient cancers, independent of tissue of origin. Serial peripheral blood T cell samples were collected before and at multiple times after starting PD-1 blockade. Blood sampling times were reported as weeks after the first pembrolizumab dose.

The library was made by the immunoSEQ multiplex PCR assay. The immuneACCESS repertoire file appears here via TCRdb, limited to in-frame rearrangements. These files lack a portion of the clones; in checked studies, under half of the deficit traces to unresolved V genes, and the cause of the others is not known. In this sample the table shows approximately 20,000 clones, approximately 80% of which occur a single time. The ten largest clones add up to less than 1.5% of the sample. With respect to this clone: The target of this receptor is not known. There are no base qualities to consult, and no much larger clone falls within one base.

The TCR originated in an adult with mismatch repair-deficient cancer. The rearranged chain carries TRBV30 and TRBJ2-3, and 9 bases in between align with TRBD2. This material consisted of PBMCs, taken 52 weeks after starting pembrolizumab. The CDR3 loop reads CALKLSGGNTDTQYF. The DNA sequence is TGTGCCTTGAAACTTAGCGGGGGAAACACAGATACGCAGTATTTT.